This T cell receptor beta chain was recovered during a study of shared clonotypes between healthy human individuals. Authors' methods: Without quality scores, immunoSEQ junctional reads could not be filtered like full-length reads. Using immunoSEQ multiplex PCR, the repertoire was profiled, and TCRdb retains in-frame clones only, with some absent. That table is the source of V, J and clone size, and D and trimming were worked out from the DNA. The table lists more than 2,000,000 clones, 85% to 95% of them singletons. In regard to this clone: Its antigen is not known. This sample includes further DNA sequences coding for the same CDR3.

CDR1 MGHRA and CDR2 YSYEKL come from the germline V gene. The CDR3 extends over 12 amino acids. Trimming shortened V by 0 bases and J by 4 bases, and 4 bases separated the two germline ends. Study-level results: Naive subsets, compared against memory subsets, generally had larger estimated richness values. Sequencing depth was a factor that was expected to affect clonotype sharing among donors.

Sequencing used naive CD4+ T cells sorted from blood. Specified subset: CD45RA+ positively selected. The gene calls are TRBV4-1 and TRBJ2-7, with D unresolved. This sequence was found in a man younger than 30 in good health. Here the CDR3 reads CASSQDGYEQYF. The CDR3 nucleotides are TGCGCCAGCAGCCAAGATGGATACGAGCAGTACTTC.